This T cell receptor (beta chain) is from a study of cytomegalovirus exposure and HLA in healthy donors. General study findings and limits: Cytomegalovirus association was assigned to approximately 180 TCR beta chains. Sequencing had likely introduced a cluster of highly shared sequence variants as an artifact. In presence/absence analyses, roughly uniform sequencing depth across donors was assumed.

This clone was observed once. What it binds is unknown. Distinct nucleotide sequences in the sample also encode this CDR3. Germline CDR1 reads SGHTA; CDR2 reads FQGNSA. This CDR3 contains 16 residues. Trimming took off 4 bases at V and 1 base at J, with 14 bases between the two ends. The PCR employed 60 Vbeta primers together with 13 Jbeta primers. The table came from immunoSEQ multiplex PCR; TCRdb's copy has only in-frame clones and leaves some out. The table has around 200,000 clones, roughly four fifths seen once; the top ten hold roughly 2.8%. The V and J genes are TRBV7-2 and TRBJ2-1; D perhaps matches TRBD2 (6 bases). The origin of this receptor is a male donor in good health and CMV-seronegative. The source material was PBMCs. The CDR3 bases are TGTGCCAGCAGCTCGAGACTGGCGGGATCCTACAATGAGCAGTTCTTC. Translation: CASSSRLAGSYNEQFF. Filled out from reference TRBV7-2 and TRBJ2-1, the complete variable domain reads GAGVSQSPSNKVTEKGKDVELRCDPISGHTALYWYRQSLGQGLEFLIYFQGNSAPDKSGLPSDRFSAERTGGSVSTLTIQRTQQEDSAVYLCASSSRLAGSYNEQFFGPGTRLTVL.